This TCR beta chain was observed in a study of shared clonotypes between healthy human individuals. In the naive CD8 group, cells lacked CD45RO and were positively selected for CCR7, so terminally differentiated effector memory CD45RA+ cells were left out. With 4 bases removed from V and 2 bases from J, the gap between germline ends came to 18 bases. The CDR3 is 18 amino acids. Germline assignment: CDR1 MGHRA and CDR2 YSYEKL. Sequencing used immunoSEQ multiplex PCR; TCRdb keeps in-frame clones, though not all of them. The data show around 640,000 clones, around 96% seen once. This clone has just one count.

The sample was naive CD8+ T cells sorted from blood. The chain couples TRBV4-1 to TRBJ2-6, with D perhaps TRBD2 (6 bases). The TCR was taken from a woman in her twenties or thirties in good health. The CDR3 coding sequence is TGCGCCAGCAGCCGAACCGGGACTCTCAGTACTGGGGCCAACGTCCTGACTTTC. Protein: CASSRTGTLSTGANVLTF.